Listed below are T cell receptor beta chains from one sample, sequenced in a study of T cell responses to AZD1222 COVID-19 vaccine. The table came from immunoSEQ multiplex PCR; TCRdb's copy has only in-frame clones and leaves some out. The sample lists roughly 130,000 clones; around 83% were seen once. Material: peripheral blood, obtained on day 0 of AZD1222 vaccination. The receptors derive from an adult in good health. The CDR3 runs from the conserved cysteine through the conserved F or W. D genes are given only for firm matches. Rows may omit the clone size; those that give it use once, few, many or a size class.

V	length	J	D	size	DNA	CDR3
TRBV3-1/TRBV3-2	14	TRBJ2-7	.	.	TGTGCCAGCAGCCCGCGGGGGCAATCCTACGAGCAGTACTTC	CASSPRGQSYEQYF
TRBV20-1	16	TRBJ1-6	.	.	TGCAGTGCCAGTAGACGGATCCTGGGGACGGCATCACCCCTCCACTTT	CSASRRILGTASPLHF
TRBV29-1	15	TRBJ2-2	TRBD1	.	TGCAGCGTTCTGGACAGGGGGCCGGACACCGGGGAGCTGTTTTTT	CSVLDRGPDTGELFF
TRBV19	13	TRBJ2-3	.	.	TGTGCCACTGGCAGACCCGGCACAGATACGCAGTATTTT	CATGRPGTDTQYF
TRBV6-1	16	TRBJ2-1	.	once	TGTGCCAGCAGTGTCCAGACCTTTAGCTCCTACAATGAGCAGTTCTTC	CASSVQTFSSYNEQFF
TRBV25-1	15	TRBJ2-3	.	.	TGTGCCAGCAGTGACTCCCCAGGACATACAGATACGCAGTATTTT	CASSDSPGHTDTQYF
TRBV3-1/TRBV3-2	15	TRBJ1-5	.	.	TGTGCCAGCAGCCAAGACCCAGACACAAATCAGCCCCAGCATTTT	CASSQDPDTNQPQHF
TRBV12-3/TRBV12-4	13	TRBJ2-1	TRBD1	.	TGTGCCAGCAGTCGGGACAGGGGCAATGAGCAGTTCTTC	CASSRDRGNEQFF
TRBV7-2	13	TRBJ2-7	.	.	TGTGCCAGCAGCTCCCCGGGACTGCCCGAGCAGTACTTC	CASSSPGLPEQYF
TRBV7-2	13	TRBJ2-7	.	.	TGTGCCAGCAGCACCGGTCTCACCTACGAGCAGTACTTC	CASSTGLTYEQYF
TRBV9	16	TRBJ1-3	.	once	TGTGCCAGCAGCCTCCGGGACGCACCCCCTGGAAACACCATATATTTT	CASSLRDAPPGNTIYF
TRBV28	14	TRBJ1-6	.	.	TGTGCCAGCACGGACGGGGCCCATAACTCACCCCTCCACTTT	CASTDGAHNSPLHF
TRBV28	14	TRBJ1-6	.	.	TGTGCCAGCACCAACGGACGGACCAATTCACCCCTCCACTTT	CASTNGRTNSPLHF
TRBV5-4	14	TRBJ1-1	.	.	TGTGCCAGCAGTGCGGAAAGGGGGAACACTGAAGCTTTCTTT	CASSAERGNTEAFF
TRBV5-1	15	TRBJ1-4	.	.	TGCGCCAGCAGCTTGGAGACAGCGCCTAATGAAAAACTGTTTTTT	CASSLETAPNEKLFF
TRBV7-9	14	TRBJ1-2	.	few	TGTGCCAGCAGCAACTCCGGGACTAACTATGGCTACACCTTC	CASSNSGTNYGYTF
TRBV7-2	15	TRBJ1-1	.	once	TGTGCCAGCAGCTTTGTGTCAGGGGCGAGAACTGAAGCTTTCTTT	CASSFVSGARTEAFF
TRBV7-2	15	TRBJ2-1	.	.	TGTGCCAGCAGCTTACAGGGATCCCCCTACAATGAGCAGTTCTTC	CASSLQGSPYNEQFF
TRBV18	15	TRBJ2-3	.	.	TGTGCCAGCTCACCACCTGGGAGGTCCACAGATACGCAGTATTTT	CASSPPGRSTDTQYF
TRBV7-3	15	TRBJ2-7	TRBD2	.	TGTGCCAGCAGCTTATCTAGCGGGAGCTCCTACGAGCAGTACTTC	CASSLSSGSSYEQYF
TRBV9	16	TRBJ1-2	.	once	TGTGCCAGCAGCGTAGGACCCCCTGGGGGGAACCATGGCTACACCTTC	CASSVGPPGGNHGYTF
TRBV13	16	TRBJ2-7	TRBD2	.	TGTGCCAGCAGCCCAAGGGGAGCGGGGGGCCTCGACGAGCAGTACTTC	CASSPRGAGGLDEQYF
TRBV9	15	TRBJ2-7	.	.	TGTGCCAGCAGCGTAGAGGCGGGAAGCACCTACGAGCAGTACTTC	CASSVEAGSTYEQYF
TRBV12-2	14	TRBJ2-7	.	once	TGTGCAAGTCGCTTCCGGCTAGAATCGGACGAGCAGTACTTC	CASRFRLESDEQYF
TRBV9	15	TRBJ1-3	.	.	TGTGCCAGCAGCCTTGATGATTTCTCTGGAAACACCATATATTTT	CASSLDDFSGNTIYF
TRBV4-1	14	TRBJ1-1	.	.	TGCGCCAGCAGCCAAGGGGGTGGGGACACTGAAGCTTTCTTT	CASSQGGGDTEAFF
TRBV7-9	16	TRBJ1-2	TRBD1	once	TGTGCCAGCAGCCGCCCCGGACAGGCAAGAAACTATGGCTACACCTTC	CASSRPGQARNYGYTF
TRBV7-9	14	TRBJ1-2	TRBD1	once	TGTGCAAGCACCGGGACAGGGACCTCCTATGGCTACACCTTC	CASTGTGTSYGYTF
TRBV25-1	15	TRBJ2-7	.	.	TGTGCCAGCAGTGAATACGGGGGGCTCCGTTACGAGCAGTACTTC	CASSEYGGLRYEQYF
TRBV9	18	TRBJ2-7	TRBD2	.	TGTGCCAGCAGCGGAGGATCCCGGACTAGCGGGAGCTCCTACGAGCAGTACTTC	CASSGGSRTSGSSYEQYF
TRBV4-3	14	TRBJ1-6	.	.	TGCGCCAGCAGCCAATCTCGGGATAATTCACCCCTCCACTTT	CASSQSRDNSPLHF
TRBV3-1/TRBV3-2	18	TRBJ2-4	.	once	TGTGCCAGCAGCCAAGAGAGGCAGGTCGATCGGGCCAAAAACATTCAGTACTTC	CASSQERQVDRAKNIQYF
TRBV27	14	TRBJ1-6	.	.	TGTGCCAGTTGGACCCCGGGCAATAATTCACCCCTCCACTTT	CASWTPGNNSPLHF
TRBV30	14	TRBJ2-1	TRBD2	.	TGTGCCTGGAAGGGGCTAGCGGCCTACAATGAGCAGTTCTTC	CAWKGLAAYNEQFF
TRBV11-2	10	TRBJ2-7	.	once	TGTGCGGCCGGAACCTACGAGCAGTACTTC	CAAGTYEQYF
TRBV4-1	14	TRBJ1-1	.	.	TGCGCCAGCAGCGCCGGCACAGGGAACACTGAAGCTTTCTTT	CASSAGTGNTEAFF